This T cell receptor beta chain derives from a study of shared clonotypes between healthy human individuals. In the study overall: The donor pool was made up of a couple of women and three men aged 18 to 49. The plates for each donor numbered three CD4 naive, three CD4 memory, two CD8 naive and one CD8 memory.

The CDR3 has 13 residues. The germline gives CDR1 MNHNS, CDR2 SASEGT. The V and J ends lost 8 bases and 4 bases respectively, with 12 bases between them. In the CD4+ fraction, cells were divided into CD45RA+ naive and CD45RA-negative memory subsets. Study-level findings and limits: Among a handful of donors, roughly 5% of naive CD4 clonotypes were found in common.

Sequencing was performed with immunoSEQ multiplex PCR; in TCRdb, only in-frame clones are kept and a portion is missing. The table includes 600,000 to 750,000 clones, approximately 79% detected once. Concerning this clone itself: The antigen remains unidentified.

Sequencing input: memory CD4+ T cells sorted from blood. The sample's subset: CD45RA-negative fraction. This chain uses TRBV6-1 with TRBJ2-1, with a tentative D call TRBD2 (5 bases). This sequence was found in a woman in her 30s in good health. The CDR3 reads CASQLDSYNEQFF. CDR3 bases: TGTGCCAGCCAGCTGGACTCTTACAATGAGCAGTTCTTC.